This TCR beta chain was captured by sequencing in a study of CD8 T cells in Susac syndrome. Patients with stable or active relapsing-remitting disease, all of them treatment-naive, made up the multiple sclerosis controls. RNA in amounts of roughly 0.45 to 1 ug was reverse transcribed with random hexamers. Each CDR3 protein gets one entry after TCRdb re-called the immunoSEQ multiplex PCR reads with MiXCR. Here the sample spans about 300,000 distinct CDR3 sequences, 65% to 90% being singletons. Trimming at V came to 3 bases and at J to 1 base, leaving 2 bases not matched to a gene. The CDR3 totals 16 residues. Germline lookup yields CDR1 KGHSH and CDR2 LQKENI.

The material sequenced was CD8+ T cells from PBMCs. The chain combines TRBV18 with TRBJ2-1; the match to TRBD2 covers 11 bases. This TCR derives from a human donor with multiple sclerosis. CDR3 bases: TGTGCCAGCTCACCTTTAGCGGGAGGGTCCTACAATGAGCAGTTCTTC. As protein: CASSPLAGGSYNEQFF.